The 25 T cell receptor beta chains below all came from one sample that was sequenced in a study of blood T cell repertoires in COVID-19. The method was immunoSEQ multiplex PCR; TCRdb's version includes in-frame clones alone and lacks a portion of them. The sample has around 170,000 clones; roughly four fifths are singletons. Sequenced material: peripheral blood. These receptors were obtained from a human donor in a cohort sampled during active COVID-19.

The chain has TRBV7-2 and TRBJ2-3, with 8 bases lining up with TRBD1. The CDR3 is made up of 15 amino acids. Germline CDR1 is SGHTA and CDR2 is FQGNSA. The trim removed 4 bases at V and 4 bases at J, leaving 7 bases unmatched. The CDR3 is CASSSRGRSADTQYF. CDR3 nucleotides: TGTGCCAGCAGCTCCAGGGGGCGCAGCGCAGATACGCAGTATTTT.

This clone was seen a single time. DNA for the CDR3: TGTGCCAGCCGGGGGACAGGGAACACCGGGGAGCTGTTTTTT. This translates into CASRGTGNTGELFF. The V gene is TRBV11-1, the J gene TRBJ2-2, with 8 bases lining up with TRBD1. The trim removed 8 bases at V and 1 base at J, leaving 3 bases unmatched. Germline loops: CDR1 SGHAT, CDR2 FQDESV (reference sequence). This CDR3 contains 14 residues.

The chain carries TRBV7-2 and TRBJ2-7; D is possibly TRBD1 (8 bases). Germline lookup yields CDR1 SGHTA and CDR2 FQGNSA. V was shortened by 5 bases and J by 4 bases, with 18 bases between the two germline ends. The CDR3 is 15 residues long. In nucleotides, the CDR3 is TGTGCCAGCAGCATCACAGGGGGAGGGGATTACGAGCAGTACTTC. Translating gives CASSITGGGDYEQYF.

This sequence joins TRBV29-1 and TRBJ2-7; no definite D call. Germline CDR1 and CDR2: SQVTM and ANQGSEA. The V and J ends lost 5 bases and 7 bases respectively, with 18 bases between them. The CDR3 runs 13 residues. CDR3 in amino acids: CSVTETSSTEQYF. The CDR3 coding sequence is TGCAGCGTTACTGAGACATCATCTACAGAGCAGTACTTC.

This chain connects TRBV9 to TRBJ2-5; 7 bases line up with TRBD2. The V gene's germline CDR1 is SGDLS and CDR2 YYNGEE. V lost 0 bases to trimming and J lost 5 bases; unmatched junction nucleotides: 7. The CDR3 totals 15 residues. The CDR3: CASSVEGSGRETQYF. As DNA, the CDR3 is TGTGCCAGCAGCGTAGAGGGTAGCGGGCGCGAGACCCAGTACTTC.

V and J are TRBV5-4 and TRBJ2-5; 10 bases align to TRBD2. V gave up 3 bases and J gave up 2 bases; unmatched junction bases: 13. The germline V gene encodes CDR1 SGHNT and CDR2 YYREEE (reference sequence). The CDR3 contains 18 residues. The CDR3: CASSSPWGSGGIQETQYF. DNA of the CDR3: TGTGCCAGCAGCTCCCCCTGGGGTAGCGGGGGGATTCAAGAGACCCAGTACTTC.

This clone has only a few counts. This chain uses TRBV6-6 with TRBJ1-2, with a weak D call TRBD1 (5 bases). The length of the CDR3 is 15 residues. Deletions cut 2 bases from V and 5 bases from J, with 15 bases between. Germline V gives CDR1 MNHNY, CDR2 SVGAGI (reference sequence). CDR3 region: CASSYRNGQAYGYTF. DNA of the CDR3: TGTGCCAGCAGTTACAGGAACGGACAAGCATATGGCTACACCTTC.

This clone appeared once. The chain joins TRBV6-5 to TRBJ2-7, with D perhaps TRBD2 (6 bases). The CDR3 is 16 residues long. Trimming left V 0 bases short and J 4 bases short, with 16 bases between. Germline CDR1 and CDR2: MNHEY and SVGAGI. The CDR3: CASSYSWNTGGYEQYF. The CDR3 DNA is TGTGCCAGCAGTTACTCGTGGAATACAGGAGGGTACGAGCAGTACTTC.

This chain connects TRBV3-1 (or the pseudogene TRBV3-2) to TRBJ1-5; D not certain. In germline, CDR1 is LGHDT, CDR2 YNNKEL (reference sequence). The CDR3 runs 14 residues. V was pared by 4 bases and J by 3 bases, with 10 bases between. The CDR3 DNA reads TGTGCCAGCAGCCCGGTGGAGTACAATCAGCCCCAGCATTTT. Protein: CASSPVEYNQPQHF.

CDR3 sequence: CASTPRGVYTGELFF. The CDR3 DNA sequence: TGTGCCAGCACCCCCAGGGGGGTTTACACCGGGGAGCTGTTTTTT. The chain joins TRBV3-1 (or the pseudogene TRBV3-2) to TRBJ2-2; maybe TRBD1 (7 bases). Germline V lookup: CDR1 LGHDT, CDR2 YNNKEL (reference sequence). V was shortened by 7 bases and J by 3 bases, with 15 bases between the two germline ends. The CDR3 loop spans 15 amino acids.

V gene TRBV9 combines with J gene TRBJ1-2, with D possibly matching TRBD1 (6 bases). Trimming took 3 bases from V and 0 from J, leaving 15 bases between them. This CDR3 spans 16 amino acids. CDR1 is SGDLS and CDR2 is YYNGEE in the germline V gene. The CDR3 sequence is CASSAGGHQTNYGYTF. CDR3 nucleotide sequence: TGTGCCAGCAGCGCTGGGGGACACCAAACTAACTATGGCTACACCTTC.

The chain uses TRBV7-8 and TRBJ2-1; D is possibly TRBD1 (6 bases). The germline V gene encodes CDR1 SGHVS and CDR2 FQNEAQ. The CDR3 runs to 12 residues. The V end was cut by 4 bases, the J end by 7 bases, with 8 bases between. The chain's CDR3 is CASSYQGNEQFF. CDR3 sequence (DNA): TGTGCCAGCAGCTACCAGGGGAATGAGCAGTTCTTC.

This chain links TRBV12-5 with TRBJ2-3; TRBD1 agrees at 8 bases. The CDR3 contains 19 residues. The germline V gene encodes CDR1 LGHNT and CDR2 FRNRAP. V lost 1 base to trimming and J lost 3 bases; unmatched junction nucleotides: 15. CDR3 nucleotides: TGTGCTAGTGGTTTGGGAGGATTTAAGCAGGGGGCTGGGACAGATACGCAGTATTTT. It encodes CASGLGGFKQGAGTDTQYF.

The V call is TRBV2, the J call TRBJ1-6, with 7 bases aligning to TRBD1. The CDR3 loop spans 14 amino acids. The V gene's germline CDR1 is SNHLY and CDR2 FYNNEI. The V segment lost 10 bases and the J segment 2 bases; nucleotides outside the gene matches: 5. CDR3 region: CATQGQAYNSPLHF. The CDR3, as DNA: TGTGCCACACAGGGGCAGGCCTATAATTCACCCCTCCACTTT.

This clone occurred a few times. The chain joins TRBV11-3 to TRBJ2-7; D gene uncertain. In germline, CDR1 is SGHNT, CDR2 YENEEA. With 0 bases removed from V and 4 bases from J, the gap between germline ends came to 4 bases. CDR3 length equals 12 residues. This CDR3 reads CASSLDGYEQYF. CDR3 bases: TGTGCCAGCAGCTTAGACGGGTACGAGCAGTACTTC.

This clone was observed once. V is TRBV19 and J is TRBJ1-1; tentative D call: TRBD1 (6 bases). This CDR3 spans 14 amino acids. Looked up from germline, CDR1 is LNHDA and CDR2 is SQIVND (reference sequence). V shed 4 bases and J shed 8 bases, with 17 bases lying between them. In DNA form, the CDR3 reads TGTGCCAGTAGTACCGGACAGAGCGTTTTGGAAGCTTTCTTT. Protein: CASSTGQSVLEAFF.

The V gene is TRBV2, the J gene TRBJ2-7; a possible D gene is TRBD2 (5 bases). The CDR3 loop spans 13 amino acids. The germline V gene encodes CDR1 SNHLY and CDR2 FYNNEI. The CDR3 coding sequence is TGTACCGGGAAGGACGGCTTCTCCTACGAGCAGTACTTC. Its protein product is CTGKDGFSYEQYF. Full variable domain (missing parts from reference TRBV2 and TRBJ2-7): EPEVTQTPSHQVTQMGQEVILRCVPISNHLYFYWYRQILGQKVEFLVSFYNNEISEKSEIFDDQFSVERPDGSNFTLKIRSTKLEDSAMYFCTGKDGFSYEQYFGPGTRLTVT.

This sequence joins TRBV12-3 or TRBV12-4 and TRBJ2-7; TRBD2 matches 7 bases. J gave up 6 bases and V 6 bases, and 2 bases lay outside the gene matches. CDR3 length: 11 amino acids. CDR3 sequence (DNA): TGTGCCAGCAGCCGCGGGGGCGAGCAGTACTTC. Protein: CASSRGGEQYF.

The V call is TRBV7-9, the J call TRBJ2-7; a weak D match, TRBD1 (6 bases). With 2 bases removed from V and 4 bases from J, the gap between germline ends came to 12 bases. The CDR3 is 14 residues long. The germline V gene has CDR1 SEHNR and CDR2 FQNEAQ (reference sequence). This CDR3 reads CASSLWGRGYEQYF. The CDR3 DNA reads as TGTGCCAGCAGCTTATGGGGCAGGGGATACGAGCAGTACTTC.

The CDR3 sequence is CASSWLRDNNSPLHF. In DNA, the CDR3 is TGTGCCAGCAGCTGGCTCCGGGACAATAATTCACCCCTCCACTTT. The rearrangement links TRBV5-4 to TRBJ1-6; tentatively, D is TRBD1 (6 bases). The V gene's germline CDR1 is SGHNT and CDR2 YYREEE (reference sequence). CDR3 length: 15 amino acids. V was clipped by 3 bases and J by 5 bases, with 12 bases between them.

V gene TRBV1 combines with J gene TRBJ2-4; the table's D call TRBD1 went unverified against the DNA. TRBV1 is termed a pseudogene. CDR3 length equals 18 residues. The CDR3 DNA is TGCACCAGCAGCCAAGTCGCTCGACAGGGGATAGCCAAAAACATTCAGTACTTC. It codes for CTSSQVARQGIAKNIQYF.

Notes on this clone: Other DNA sequences from this sample encode an identical CDR3 as well. The chain carries TRBV27 and TRBJ1-5; tentatively, D is TRBD1 (5 bases). The CDR3 runs to 14 residues. Per germline, CDR1 MNHEY and CDR2 SMNVEV (reference sequence). The V and J ends lost 0 bases and 4 bases respectively, with 7 bases between them. CDR3 sequence reads: CASSLSQGNQPQHF. The CDR3 bases are TGTGCCAGCAGTTTATCCCAGGGTAATCAGCCCCAGCATTTT.

The rearrangement uses TRBV7-2 and TRBJ1-6; 8 bases line up with TRBD1. The CDR3 spans 14 residues. The junction had 6 bases not matched to a gene; V was cut back by 6 bases and J by 8 bases. CDR1 and CDR2 (germline): SGHTA, FQGNSA. CDR3 in DNA: TGTGCCAGCAGACCCGACAGGGGTCATTCACCCCTCCACTTT. Protein: CASRPDRGHSPLHF.

This rearrangement joins TRBV7-2 to TRBJ2-7; D is unclear. CDR1 and CDR2 from the germline V gene are SGHTA and FQGNSA. CDR3 length equals 15 residues. V lost 4 bases to trimming and J lost 3 bases, with 16 bases between them. The CDR3 reads CASSSAPRRVYEQYF. In nucleotides, the CDR3 is TGTGCCAGCAGCTCCGCTCCCCGTCGAGTCTACGAGCAGTACTTC.

This clone came up a few times. The chain carries TRBV20-1 and TRBJ1-5, with 9 bases matching TRBD1. This CDR3 is built from 19 residues. Losses at the gene ends were 3 bases for V and 2 bases for J; bases not matched to a gene: 17. Germline V gene data show CDR1 as DFQATT and CDR2 as SNEGSKA (reference sequence). CDR3 nucleotides: TGCAGTGCTAGTTTCCGGGACAGGGAACCGTTCTCACGCAATCAGCCCCAGCATTTT. Translating it yields CSASFRDREPFSRNQPQHF.